This T cell receptor beta chain was retrieved from a study of blood T cell repertoires in COVID-19 (TCRdb year 2020). For context, the study as a whole: Samples covering the acute and convalescent phases of COVID-19 were provided by collaborators in the United States, Italy and Spain. Subjects who had been exposed to COVID-19, were actively infected with it, or had recovered from it provided the deeply sampled blood TCRbeta repertoires that made up the dataset. The material from the prospective study consisted of cDNA or gDNA derived from T cells, B-cell-depleted T cells, or PBMCs. Where available, HLA class I and class II types were obtained from metadata supplied by the sample provider rather than from assay-based typing. Sample metadata almost always included a de-identified subject ID, COVID-19 status, age in years and sex. The samples were drawn from the first 160 participants of the ongoing ImmuneRACE study and from some 1,300 subjects provided by 6 global collaborators. The repertoires were released in a freely available public database intended as a resource for research on the immune response to SARS-CoV-2. Beyond this particular receptor, the publication reports: The amount of clinical and demographic metadata varied by source and participant and was provided uncurated.

V lost 3 bases and J lost 3 bases, and the count of bases not matched to a germline gene is 11. The germline V gene (reference sequence) gives CDR1 as SGHNT and CDR2 as YYREEE. CDR3 length: 16 amino acids, cysteine to phenylalanine. This entry keeps only the CDR3 DNA: 48 bases, framed from base 1. TCRbeta CDR3 regions were amplified from genomic DNA by means of the immunoSEQ Assay, a bias-controlled multiplex PCR. Regarding the original processing steps: Nucleated cell counts per sample were estimated from amplification of reference gene primers within the assay. To quantify the absolute abundance of each unique TCRbeta CDR3 rearrangement, sequence reads were collapsed and filtered. For each sample, productive Simpson clonality was calculated by taking the square root of Simpson's diversity index across productive rearrangements. TCRdb holds this immuneACCESS table with in-frame rearrangements only. Some clones are missing; in checked studies, unresolved V genes explain under half, and the rest has no known cause. The V and J calls and clone size were taken over from that table, and D and trimming were inferred from the DNA. The sample has some 160,000 clones on record, approximately 83% of them singletons. Clones ranked in the top ten supply 9.5% to 13% of the sample.

The table lists this clone with a count of one. The clone's antigen remains unknown. Base-call qualities are not available, and no considerably larger clone is one nucleotide away. Collaborating institutions collected whole blood in K2EDTA tubes following their own protocols. For TCRbeta analysis, collaborators shipped samples as frozen whole blood, isolated PBMCs, or DNA extracted from either of those sample types. Sequencing input: peripheral blood. The chain is assembled from TRBV5-4 and TRBJ2-5, with 7 central nucleotides matching TRBD2. This TCR was sampled from a man between 65 and 85 years old with active or convalescent COVID-19. The nucleotide sequence reads TGTGCCAGCAGCTCCTCGGGGGGAGGTCGTAAAGAGACCCAGTACTTC. Its translation reads: CASSSSGGGRKETQYF.